This T cell receptor beta chain was observed in a study of graft-versus-host responses after intestinal transplantation. Study background: Induction with anti-thymocyte globulin, then tacrolimus and steroids for around three years, was given to all recipients. Study-level results: Graft-versus-host to host-versus-graft clonal ratios in allografts were high in patients with graft-donor T cell macrochimerism. Present in recipient marrow, GvH clones included some that appeared first in ileum or blood.

As for this clone: Its antigen is as yet unknown.

Data came from immunoSEQ multiplex PCR; TCRdb stores just in-frame clones and leaves some out. This table has about 98,000 clones, about 83% appearing once. V was cut by 3 bases and J by 3 bases, with 9 bases left in between. From germline, CDR1 is LNHDA and CDR2 SQIVND (reference sequence). This CDR3 spans 13 amino acids. This sequence was found in a human patient who received an intestinal transplant, so some T cells may come from the graft donor. J is TRBJ2-7 and V is TRBV19; unclear D gene. This specimen was PBMCs, taken 255 days after intestinal transplant. CDR3 in amino acids: CASSIASDYEQYF. The CDR3 DNA is TGTGCCAGTAGTATTGCTTCCGACTACGAGCAGTACTTC.